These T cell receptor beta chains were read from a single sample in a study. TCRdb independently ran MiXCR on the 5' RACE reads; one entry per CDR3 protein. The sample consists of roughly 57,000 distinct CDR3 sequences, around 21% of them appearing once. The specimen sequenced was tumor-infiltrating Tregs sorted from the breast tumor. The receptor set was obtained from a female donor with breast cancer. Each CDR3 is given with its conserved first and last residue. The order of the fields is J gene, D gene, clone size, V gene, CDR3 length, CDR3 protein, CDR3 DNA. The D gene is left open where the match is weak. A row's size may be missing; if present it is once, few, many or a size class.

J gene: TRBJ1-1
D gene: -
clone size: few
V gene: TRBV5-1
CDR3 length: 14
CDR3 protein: CASSPQTENTEAFF
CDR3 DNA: TGCGCCAGCAGCCCACAGACAGAGAACACTGAAGCTTTCTTT

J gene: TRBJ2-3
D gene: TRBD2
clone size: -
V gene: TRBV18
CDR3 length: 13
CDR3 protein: CASSAETGTSLYF
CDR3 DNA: TGTGCCAGCTCAGCAGAGACCGGGACTAGCCTGTATTTT

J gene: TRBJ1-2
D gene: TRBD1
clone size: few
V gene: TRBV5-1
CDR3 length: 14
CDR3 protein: CASSSGTGGGGYTF
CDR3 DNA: TGCGCCAGCAGCTCCGGGACAGGGGGCGGCGGCTACACCTTC

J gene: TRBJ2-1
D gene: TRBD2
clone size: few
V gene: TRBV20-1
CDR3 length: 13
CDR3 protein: CSARLAAYNEQFF
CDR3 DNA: TGCAGTGCCAGACTAGCGGCTTACAATGAGCAGTTCTTC

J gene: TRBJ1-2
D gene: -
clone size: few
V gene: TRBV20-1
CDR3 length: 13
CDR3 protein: CSARDERVSGYTF
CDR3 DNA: TGCAGTGCTAGAGATGAGAGGGTCTCTGGCTACACCTTC

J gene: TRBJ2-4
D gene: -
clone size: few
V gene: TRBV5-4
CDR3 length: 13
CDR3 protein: CASSGGPHNIQYF
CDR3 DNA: TGTGCCAGCAGCGGCGGGCCCCATAACATTCAGTACTTC

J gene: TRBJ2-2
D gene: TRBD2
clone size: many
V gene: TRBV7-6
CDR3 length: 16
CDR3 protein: CASSLTSGYNTGELFF
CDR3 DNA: TGTGCCAGCAGCTTAACTAGCGGGTATAACACCGGGGAGCTGTTTTTT

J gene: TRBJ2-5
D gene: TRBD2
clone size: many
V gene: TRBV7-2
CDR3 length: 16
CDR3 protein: CASSPGTSGSQETQYF
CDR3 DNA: TGTGCCAGCAGCCCAGGGACTAGCGGGAGTCAAGAGACCCAGTACTTC

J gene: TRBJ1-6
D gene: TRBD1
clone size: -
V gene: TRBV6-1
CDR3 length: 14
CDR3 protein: CASSPGGLDSPLHF
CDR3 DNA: TGTGCCAGCAGTCCAGGGGGCTTGGATTCACCCCTCCACTTT

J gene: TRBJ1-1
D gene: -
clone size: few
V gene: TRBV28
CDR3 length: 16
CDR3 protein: CASTSGGRSINTEAFF
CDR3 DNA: TGTGCCAGCACCTCCGGGGGGCGGTCTATAAACACTGAAGCTTTCTTT

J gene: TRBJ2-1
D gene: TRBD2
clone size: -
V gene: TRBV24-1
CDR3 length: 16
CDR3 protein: CATSAGSGEARNEQFF
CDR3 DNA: TGTGCCACCAGTGCTGGTAGCGGGGAGGCTAGGAATGAGCAGTTCTTC

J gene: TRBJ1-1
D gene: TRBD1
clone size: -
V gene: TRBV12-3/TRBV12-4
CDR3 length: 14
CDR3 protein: CASRSGTGGTEAFF
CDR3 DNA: TGTGCCAGCAGGTCCGGGACAGGGGGCACTGAAGCTTTCTTT

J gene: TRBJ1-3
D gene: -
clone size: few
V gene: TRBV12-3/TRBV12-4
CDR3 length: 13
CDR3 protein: CASSRDAGNTIYF
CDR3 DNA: TGTGCCAGCAGCCGGGACGCTGGAAACACCATATATTTT

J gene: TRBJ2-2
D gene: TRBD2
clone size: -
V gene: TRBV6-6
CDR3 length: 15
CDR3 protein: CASSSSGSETGELFF
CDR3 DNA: TGTGCCAGCAGTTCGAGCGGGAGTGAAACCGGGGAGCTGTTTTTT

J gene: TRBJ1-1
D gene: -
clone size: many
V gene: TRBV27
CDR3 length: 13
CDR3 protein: CASSQQGNTEAFF
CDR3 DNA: TGTGCCAGCAGCCAACAGGGAAACACTGAAGCTTTCTTT

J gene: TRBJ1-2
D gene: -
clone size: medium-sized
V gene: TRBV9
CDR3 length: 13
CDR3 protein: CASSVDERGGYTF
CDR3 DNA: TGTGCCAGCAGCGTAGACGAGCGGGGAGGCTACACCTTC

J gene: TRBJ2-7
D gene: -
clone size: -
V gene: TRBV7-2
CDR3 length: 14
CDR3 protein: CASSPRVQSYEQYF
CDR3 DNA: TGTGCCAGCAGCCCGCGGGTGCAATCCTACGAGCAGTACTTC

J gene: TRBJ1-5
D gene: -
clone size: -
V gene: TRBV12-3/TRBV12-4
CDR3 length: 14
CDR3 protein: CASSLMRSNQPQHF
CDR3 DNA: TGTGCCAGCAGTTTAATGCGTAGCAATCAGCCCCAGCATTTT

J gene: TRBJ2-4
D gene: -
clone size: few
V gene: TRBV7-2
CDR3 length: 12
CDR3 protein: CASSFTKNIQYF
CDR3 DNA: TGTGCCAGCAGTTTTACAAAAAACATTCAGTACTTC

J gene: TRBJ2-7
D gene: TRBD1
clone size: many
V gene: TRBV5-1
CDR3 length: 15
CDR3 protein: CASSQQPTGGGEQYF
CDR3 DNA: TGCGCCAGCAGCCAACAGCCCACAGGGGGTGGCGAGCAGTACTTC

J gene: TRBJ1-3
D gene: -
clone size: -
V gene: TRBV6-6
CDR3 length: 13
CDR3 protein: CASRTGPGNTIYF
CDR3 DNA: TGTGCCAGCAGAACAGGGCCCGGAAACACCATATATTTT

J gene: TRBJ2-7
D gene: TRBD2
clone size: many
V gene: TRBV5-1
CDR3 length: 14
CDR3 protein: CASSLRTRSYEQYF
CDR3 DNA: TGCGCCAGCAGCTTGCGGACTAGAAGCTACGAGCAGTACTTC

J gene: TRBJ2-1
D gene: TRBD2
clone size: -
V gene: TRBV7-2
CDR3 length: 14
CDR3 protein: CASSPTLAGGFQFF
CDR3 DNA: TGTGCCAGCAGCCCTACACTAGCGGGAGGGTTCCAGTTCTTC